This T cell receptor (beta chain) emerged from a study of identical twins. Whole-study results and caveats: Twins shared beta out-of-frame sequences in excess, but this excess was weaker. Twins shared out-of-frame alpha sequences with excess low generation probability. Cord blood beta clonotypes present at high abundance carried fewer insertions; no such pattern appeared in memory repertoires.

In its sample, this clonotype was seen many times. No antigen is known for it. The CDR3 spans 16 residues. V shed 4 bases and J 10 bases; nucleotides not matched to a gene: 12. Per germline, CDR1 LGHDT and CDR2 YNNKEL (reference sequence). MiXCR was run by TCRdb on the 5' RACE reads, yielding one entry per CDR3 protein. The data contain hundreds of thousands of distinct CDR3 sequences, over 9% of them singletons. The data also belong to a second study, concerning yellow fever vaccine responses in identical twins.

This TCR was sampled from a woman aged 18-29 years in good health. This chain links TRBV3-1 with TRBJ2-1; 11 bases are a match to TRBD2. Sequencing input: CD8+ T cells sorted from blood. This CDR3 reads CASSPGMGLAESEQFF. For the CDR3, the DNA is TGTGCCAGCAGCCCCGGTATGGGACTAGCGGAATCAGAGCAGTTCTTC.